These 29 T cell receptor beta chains were sequenced from one sample in a study of blood T cell repertoires in COVID-19. Profiling relied on immunoSEQ multiplex PCR, and the TCRdb table lists in-frame clones only, not all of them. The sample yields roughly 140,000 clones, more than 75% seen once. Sequenced material: peripheral blood. These receptors all stem from a woman between 55 and 75 years old with COVID-19, enrolled during active disease.

The genes are TRBV9 and TRBJ1-5, with D perhaps matching TRBD1 (6 bases). V lost 3 bases, J lost 3 bases, and 10 bases lay in between. Germline V gives CDR1 SGDLS, CDR2 YYNGEE. CDR3 length: 14 residues. CDR3: CASSEGVHNQPQHF. Here the CDR3 DNA reads TGTGCCAGCAGCGAGGGGGTCCACAATCAGCCCCAGCATTTT.

The DNA for the CDR3 is TGTGCCAGCAGCATAGGGACAGGGGAGAACAATGAGCAGTTCTTC. It is translated as CASSIGTGENNEQFF. The chain carries TRBV5-6 and TRBJ2-1; 10 nucleotides line up with TRBD1. Germline V gives CDR1 SGHDT, CDR2 YYEEEE. The junction had 6 bases not matched to a gene; V was cut back by 4 bases and J by 5 bases. The CDR3 is 15 residues long.

This chain joins TRBV11-3 and TRBJ1-1, with D possibly TRBD1 on 6 matching bases. V dropped 1 base and J dropped 6 bases, with 15 bases sitting between them. Germline CDR1 is SGHNT and CDR2 is YENEEA. There are 15 residues in the CDR3. CDR3 nucleotide sequence: TGTGCCAGCAGCTTAGGCAGGGGCCCTAACGCTGAAGCTTTCTTT. The encoded protein is CASSLGRGPNAEAFF.

This clone was seen a few times. The rearrangement joins TRBV5-1 to TRBJ2-7; TRBD1 matches at 7 bases. The CDR3 runs 14 residues. Germline V gene lookup returns CDR1 SGHRS and CDR2 YFSETQ. Germline trimming cut 0 bases from V and 3 bases from J; bases unmatched to any gene: 3. CDR3 residues: CASSLEGQFYEQYF. CDR3 sequence (DNA): TGCGCCAGCAGCTTGGAGGGACAGTTCTACGAGCAGTACTTC.

In regard to this clone: The sample holds other DNA sequences that translate to the same CDR3. The rearrangement joins TRBV5-1 to TRBJ2-5; no clear D. The germline CDR1 and CDR2 sequences are SGHRS and YFSETQ. The CDR3 is made up of 14 amino acids. With 4 bases removed from V and 1 base from J, the gap between germline ends came to 11 bases. The CDR3 is CASSRLTAQETQYF. CDR3 nucleotides: TGCGCCAGCAGCCGTCTAACCGCCCAAGAGACCCAGTACTTC.

The CDR3 DNA reads TGTGCCAGCAGCTCCTCAGGGGGCACTGAAGCTTTCTTT. This sequence encodes CASSSSGGTEAFF. This rearrangement joins TRBV5-5 to TRBJ1-1; 7 bases agree with TRBD1. The germline CDR1 and CDR2 sequences are SGHKS and YYEKEE (reference sequence). The CDR3 is made up of 13 amino acids. J was trimmed by 4 bases and V by 3 bases; bases with no gene match: 3.

V and J are TRBV30 and TRBJ1-2; TRBD1 might be the D (5 bases). The germline V and J ends were trimmed by 4 bases and 2 bases, with 17 bases remaining between them. This CDR3 contains 15 residues. The V gene's germline CDR1 is GTSNPN and CDR2 SVGIG (reference sequence). CDR3 region: CAWTKGVAANYGYTF. The CDR3 bases are TGTGCCTGGACCAAAGGGGTGGCGGCAAACTATGGCTACACCTTC.

DNA of the CDR3: TGCAGTGCTAGTGGGAGAATACTTCCTTATTCACCCCTCCACTTT. Translation gives CSASGRILPYSPLHF. The chain couples TRBV20-1 to TRBJ1-6; no reliable D call. CDR1 is DFQATT, CDR2 SNEGSKA, per germline (reference sequence). The CDR3 contains 15 residues. The germline V and J ends were trimmed by 3 bases and 8 bases, with 17 bases remaining between them.

This clone was counted between two and nine times. V gene TRBV4-2 combines with J gene TRBJ2-2, with 9 nucleotides matching TRBD2. The CDR3 is made up of 16 amino acids. J was trimmed by 5 bases and V by 0 bases; bases with no gene match: 4. Germline CDR1 and CDR2: LGHNA and YNFKEQ. The CDR3 reads CASSQDLAGSTGELFF. The CDR3, as DNA: TGTGCCAGCAGCCAAGATCTAGCGGGAAGTACCGGGGAGCTGTTTTTT.

V is TRBV2 and J is TRBJ2-1; D possibly corresponds to TRBD1 (5 bases). This CDR3 is built from 15 residues. Trimming removed 7 bases from V and 0 bases from J, with 13 bases in between. The germline CDR1 and CDR2 sequences are SNHLY and FYNNEI. The CDR3 reads CASKLRQSSYNEQFF. The CDR3 DNA sequence: TGTGCCAGCAAGTTAAGACAGAGCTCCTACAATGAGCAGTTCTTC.

The chain combines TRBV5-1 with TRBJ1-6, with a weak D call TRBD1 (5 bases). V lost 0 bases and J lost 7, with 14 bases in between. CDR3 length: 16 residues. From germline, CDR1 is SGHRS and CDR2 YFSETQ. CDR3: CASSLASQGLNSPLHF. The CDR3 DNA sequence: TGCGCCAGCAGCTTGGCCTCTCAGGGTCTAAATTCACCCCTCCACTTT.

This clone showed up many times. The rearrangement joins TRBV7-9 to TRBJ1-6; TRBD1 agrees at 10 bases. With V trimmed by 8 bases and J by 8 bases, 6 bases remained unmatched. The germline CDR1 and CDR2 sequences are SEHNR and FQNEAQ (reference sequence). The CDR3 length is 14 residues. The CDR3 sequence is CASYRTGGDSPLHF. As DNA, the CDR3 is TGTGCCAGCTACAGGACAGGGGGTGATTCACCCCTCCACTTT.

The CDR3 here is CASSYGGLNEKLFF. The CDR3 DNA reads TGTGCCAGCAGTTACGGGGGACTTAATGAAAAACTGTTTTTT. This rearrangement joins TRBV6-5 to TRBJ1-4; D is perhaps TRBD1 (5 bases). Germline values: CDR1 MNHEY, CDR2 SVGAGI. The V and J ends lost 2 bases and 4 bases respectively, with 8 bases between them. The CDR3 contains 14 residues.

The chain carries TRBV12-5 and TRBJ1-2; 9 bases agree with TRBD1. Trimming removed 6 bases from V and 8 bases from J; junction bases left unmatched: 7. The CDR3 is 13 residues long. Germline loops: CDR1 LGHNT, CDR2 FRNRAP. The CDR3 bases are TGTGCTAGTGGCATTGGACAGGGGTTAGGCTACACCTTC. The encoded protein is CASGIGQGLGYTF. Variable domain in full (rest from reference TRBV12-5 and TRBJ1-2): DARVTQTPRHKVTEMGQEVTMRCQPILGHNTVFWYRQTMMQGLELLAYFRNRAPLDDSGMPKDRFSAEMPDATLATLKIQPSEPRDSAVYFCASGIGQGLGYTFGSGTRLTVV.

The chain couples TRBV29-1 to TRBJ1-2; 7 bases agree with TRBD1. The junction had 6 bases not matched to a gene; V was cut back by 6 bases and J by 2 bases. The CDR3 loop spans 13 amino acids. The germline V gene encodes CDR1 SQVTM and CDR2 ANQGSEA. The CDR3 nucleotides are TGCAGCGTCCCGTTGACAGGGAACTATGGCTACACCTTC. Translating it yields CSVPLTGNYGYTF.

The rearrangement uses TRBV19 and TRBJ1-2, with 10 bases lining up with TRBD1. CDR1 is LNHDA and CDR2 is SQIVND in the germline V gene (reference sequence). CDR3 length: 15 residues. Trimming took 5 bases from V and 4 from J; bases not matched to a gene: 7. CDR3 residues: CASSARQGAIYGYTF. In DNA form, the CDR3 reads TGTGCCAGTAGTGCACGACAGGGGGCTATCTATGGCTACACCTTC.

This chain joins TRBV7-2 and TRBJ1-5; a possible D gene is TRBD1 (5 bases). Germline V gives CDR1 SGHTA, CDR2 FQGNSA. There are 13 residues in the CDR3. V was clipped by 4 bases and J by 7 bases, with 11 bases between them. CDR3 sequence (DNA): TGTGCCAGCAGCTCCAGGGTTGCGCAGCCCCAGCATTTT. As protein: CASSSRVAQPQHF.

The genes are TRBV5-1 and TRBJ1-1; the D gene is possibly TRBD1 (5 bases). Between the trimmed V and J ends, which lost 2 bases and 7 bases, there was a span of 12 bases. CDR1 is SGHRS, CDR2 YFSETQ, per germline. The CDR3 has 13 amino acids. The CDR3 DNA reads TGCGCCAGCAGCTTCACGACAGAGAATGAAGCTTTCTTT. As protein: CASSFTTENEAFF.

The chain couples TRBV6-5 to TRBJ1-2, with 8 bases that match TRBD1. J gave up 8 bases and V 6 bases, and 8 bases lay outside the gene matches. Germline loops: CDR1 MNHEY, CDR2 SVGAGI. CDR3 length equals 13 residues. The CDR3 DNA sequence: TGTGCCAGCAGGGTGACAGGGGAAAAGGGCTACACCTTC. This codes for CASRVTGEKGYTF.

V usage is TRBV5-1 and J usage is TRBJ2-7, with a weak D call TRBD2 (6 bases). The CDR3 extends over 14 amino acids. Trimming took 4 bases from V and 0 from J, leaving 11 bases between them. CDR1 is SGHRS, CDR2 YFSETQ, per germline. The CDR3 here is CASSPDYSSYEQYF. The CDR3 region has the DNA TGCGCCAGCAGCCCGGACTACAGCTCCTACGAGCAGTACTTC. Full variable domain (outside the CDR3, taken from reference TRBV5-1 and TRBJ2-7): KAGVTQTPRYLIKTRGQQVTLSCSPISGHRSVSWYQQTPGQGLQFLFEYFSETQRNKGNFPGRFSGRQFSNSRSEMNVSTLELGDSALYLCASSPDYSSYEQYFGPGTRLTVT.

The chain employs TRBV28 and TRBJ2-5, with D uncertain. Germline V gene lookup returns CDR1 MDHEN and CDR2 SYDVKM. The CDR3 extends over 15 amino acids. The V end was cut by 3 bases, the J end by 3 bases, with 14 bases between. The CDR3 sequence: CASSFSRIQKETQYF. The CDR3 nucleotides are TGTGCCAGCAGTTTCTCGCGGATTCAAAAAGAGACCCAGTACTTC.

This clone was seen a few times. J is TRBJ1-4 and V is TRBV7-8; 9 nucleotides align to TRBD1. The CDR3 runs 15 residues. Germline loops: CDR1 SGHVS, CDR2 FQNEAQ. J lost 4 bases, V lost 5 bases, and 5 bases had no gene match. The CDR3 coding sequence is TGTGCCAGCAGCCTCTTGACAGGGGGTAATGAAAAACTGTTTTTT. Encoded protein: CASSLLTGGNEKLFF.

The CDR3 coding sequence is TGTGCCAGTAGTCCCGGACAGGGGACTGAAGCTTTCTTT. Its protein product is CASSPGQGTEAFF. V and J are TRBV19 and TRBJ1-1, with 9 nucleotides matching TRBD1. The CDR3 totals 13 residues. Per the germline V gene, CDR1 is LNHDA and CDR2 is SQIVND (reference sequence). V was pared by 5 bases and J by 5 bases, with 3 bases of the junction left unmatched.

The genes are TRBV27 and TRBJ1-1; D may be TRBD1 (6 bases). Germline CDR1 MNHEY, CDR2 SMNVEV (reference sequence). V dropped 2 bases and J dropped 4 bases, with 23 bases sitting between them. This CDR3 contains 18 residues. CDR3 in DNA: TGTGCCAGCAGTTTACGGGAACAGGGTCACCCCTTGAGCACTGAAGCTTTCTTT. Protein sequence: CASSLREQGHPLSTEAFF.

The table lists this clone with a count of one. The gene calls are TRBV5-5 and TRBJ2-2; D ambiguous. V was trimmed by 2 bases and J by 3 bases, leaving 14 bases between them. This CDR3 has 16 amino acids. The germline gives CDR1 SGHKS, CDR2 YYEKEE (reference sequence). DNA for the CDR3: TGTGCCAGCAGCTTATCCAACCCGCCGGACACCGGGGAGCTGTTTTTT. The encoded protein is CASSLSNPPDTGELFF.

The V gene is TRBV19, the J gene TRBJ2-3; perhaps TRBD2 as D (5 bases). CDR1 LNHDA and CDR2 SQIVND come from the germline V gene (reference sequence). V shed 9 bases and J shed 2 bases, with 12 bases lying between them. This CDR3 comprises 13 residues. The CDR3: CASSGFYTDTQYF. CDR3 in DNA: TGTGCCAGCAGCGGTTTCTACACAGATACGCAGTATTTT.

This sequence joins TRBV7-2 and TRBJ1-5; tentative D call: TRBD1 (5 bases). Germline CDR1 is SGHTA and CDR2 is FQGNSA. The length of the CDR3 is 18 residues. V lost 2 bases, J lost 2 bases, and 19 bases lay in between. CDR3 loop: CASSLSAGGGMGNQPQHF. The CDR3 DNA is TGTGCCAGCAGCTTATCGGCTGGGGGGGGAATGGGCAATCAGCCCCAGCATTTT.

The rearrangement links TRBV9 to TRBJ1-3, with 7 positions matching TRBD1. The germline CDR1 and CDR2 sequences are SGDLS and YYNGEE. Unmatched junction bases numbered 0, after V lost 0 bases and J lost 0 bases. The CDR3 is 15 amino acids. The CDR3 spells CASSVGDSSGNTIYF. For the CDR3, the DNA is TGTGCCAGCAGCGTAGGGGACAGCTCTGGAAACACCATATATTTT.

The genes are TRBV4-1 and TRBJ1-5; 8 nucleotides agree with TRBD1. This CDR3 region has 15 residues. Unmatched junction bases numbered 6, after V lost 3 bases and J lost 5 bases. CDR1 MGHRA and CDR2 YSYEKL come from the germline V gene. CDR3 nucleotide sequence: TGCGCCAGCAGCCACCCGGACAGGGCCCATCAGCCCCAGCATTTT. Translated: CASSHPDRAHQPQHF.